This TCR beta chain was profiled in a study of control samples from healthy donors and cancer patients. The CDR3 extends over 15 amino acids. Germline V gene data show CDR1 as SGHDT and CDR2 as YYEEEE. J was trimmed by 4 bases and V by 3 bases; bases with no gene match: 3. The assay was immunoSEQ multiplex PCR, and TCRdb's table has in-frame clones only and misses some. Of around 68,000 clones listed, approximately 86% are singletons. The chain couples TRBV5-6 to TRBJ2-3, with 12 nucleotides matching TRBD2. The specimen sequenced was blood. This clonotype was sampled from a man in his sixties in good health. The CDR3 DNA is TGTGCCAGCAGCTGGGGGACTAGCGGGCCAGATACGCAGTATTTT. Encoded protein: CASSWGTSGPDTQYF.